These 28 T cell receptor beta chains came from one sample sequenced in a study of response to subunit inactivated influenza vaccine. TCRdb itself ran the RT-PCR reads through MiXCR, one entry per CDR3 protein. The sample includes 700,000 to 800,000 distinct CDR3 sequences, around 20% of them seen just once. Sequencing was performed on PBMCs from blood, taken 4 to 6 days after vaccination. Receptors originate from a man in his forties or fifties who received an inactivated influenza vaccine.

The chain joins TRBV12-3 or TRBV12-4 to TRBJ1-1; D gene unclear. CDR3 length: 15 amino acids. V was clipped by 0 bases and J by 4 bases, with 12 bases between them. The CDR3 sequence: CASSLAPGRLTEAFF. CDR3 bases: TGTGCCAGCAGTTTAGCGCCCGGACGGCTCACTGAAGCTTTCTTT.

The rearrangement joins TRBV15 to TRBJ2-2; no firm D call. This CDR3 is built from 13 residues. Germline-derived CDR1 and CDR2 are LNHNV and YYDKDF (reference sequence). Trimming shortened V by 0 bases and J by 6 bases, and 5 bases separated the two germline ends. Written as DNA, the CDR3 is TGTGCCACCAGCAGAGATAAGCCCGGGGAGCTGTTTTTT. It encodes CATSRDKPGELFF.

The chain employs TRBV29-1 and TRBJ1-1, with D hard to call. This CDR3 contains 13 residues. Germline lookup yields CDR1 SQVTM and CDR2 ANQGSEA. V lost 7 bases, J lost 5 bases, and 17 bases lay in between. The CDR3 nucleotides are TGCAGCGCTCGAACCCTCTACGGTACTGAAGCTTTCTTT. This gives the protein CSARTLYGTEAFF.

This clonotype showed up just a few times. V usage is TRBV20-1 and J usage is TRBJ1-1; D is possibly TRBD1 (6 bases). Trimming left V 3 bases short and J 2 bases short, with 13 bases between. From germline, CDR1 is DFQATT and CDR2 SNEGSKA (reference sequence). This CDR3 spans 14 amino acids. CDR3 sequence (DNA): TGCAGTGCTAGGGTACAGGGCCGAAACACTGAAGCTTTCTTT. It yields the protein CSARVQGRNTEAFF.

The gene calls are TRBV4-3 and TRBJ1-5, with 8 positions matching TRBD1. This CDR3 region has 15 residues. After removal of 0 bases from V and 5 bases from J, the junction contained 3 bases not matched to a gene. The germline gives CDR1 LGHNA, CDR2 YSLEER. The CDR3 DNA sequence: TGCGCCAGCAGCCAAGAATACAGGGGGGATCAGCCCCAGCATTTT. The encoded protein is CASSQEYRGDQPQHF.

The V gene is TRBV9, the J gene TRBJ2-1; no reliable D call. Trimming pared 2 bases from V and 5 bases from J, leaving 14 bases between. This CDR3 contains 15 residues. Germline loops: CDR1 SGDLS, CDR2 YYNGEE. CDR3 nucleotide sequence: TGTGCCAGCAGCGTCCGAGCTCAACCAGACAATGAGCAGTTCTTC. Protein: CASSVRAQPDNEQFF.

This clonotype occurred a few times. The chain links TRBV7-9 to TRBJ2-1; no reliable D call. Germline CDR1 is SEHNR and CDR2 is FQNEAQ (reference sequence). This CDR3 is 11 amino acids long. Trimming took 5 bases from V and 9 from J, leaving 8 bases between them. The CDR3 loop reads CASSLPGEQFF. CDR3 in DNA: TGTGCCAGCAGCCTGCCCGGTGAGCAGTTCTTC.

This clonotype was seen ten or more times. The genes are TRBV12-3 or TRBV12-4 and TRBJ1-1; perhaps TRBD1 as D (6 bases). This CDR3 has 12 residues. V was pared by 6 bases and J by 5 bases, with 10 bases between. The CDR3 sequence is CASRRGGTEAFF. DNA of the CDR3: TGTGCCAGCAGGAGGGGGGGGACTGAAGCTTTCTTT.

This clonotype was seen more than once but under ten times. The chain combines TRBV7-9 with TRBJ2-1; 8 bases line up with TRBD1. The CDR3 totals 14 residues. Germline-derived CDR1 and CDR2 are SEHNR and FQNEAQ (reference sequence). V shed 5 bases and J 8 bases; nucleotides not matched to a gene: 8. CDR3 sequence: CASSEDRVTDEQFF. The CDR3 nucleotides read TGTGCCAGCAGCGAGGACAGGGTTACAGATGAGCAGTTCTTC.

This CDR3 reads CSARSRGPGGYTF. In DNA, the CDR3 is TGCAGTGCTAGAAGCAGGGGGCCGGGTGGCTACACCTTC. The chain has TRBV20-1 and TRBJ1-2; 8 positions match TRBD1. The junction had 6 bases not matched to a gene; V was cut back by 2 bases and J by 7 bases. CDR3 size: 13 residues. Germline-derived CDR1 and CDR2 are DFQATT and SNEGSKA (reference sequence).

This clonotype showed up many times. This sequence joins TRBV29-1 and TRBJ2-5; TRBD1 or TRBD2 may be the D gene (6 bases each). V was shortened by 3 bases and J by 5 bases, with 13 bases between the two germline ends. The CDR3 sequence is 13 residues long. The germline gives CDR1 SQVTM, CDR2 ANQGSEA. CDR3 nucleotide sequence: TGCAGCGTTGACGAAGGGGGGTTTGAGACCCAGTACTTC. It encodes CSVDEGGFETQYF.

The gene calls are TRBV10-3 and TRBJ2-2; TRBD2 matches 8 bases. V shed 8 bases and J 1 base; nucleotides not matched to a gene: 3. CDR1 ENHRY and CDR2 SYGVKD come from the germline V gene. This CDR3 has 14 amino acids. The CDR3 bases are TGTGCCATCGCAAGCGGGGGGAACACCGGGGAGCTGTTTTTT. This codes for CAIASGGNTGELFF.

This rearrangement joins TRBV20-1 to TRBJ1-1; maybe TRBD1 (5 bases). V was clipped by 3 bases and J by 3 bases, with 17 bases between them. Germline V gene lookup returns CDR1 DFQATT and CDR2 SNEGSKA (reference sequence). The CDR3 contains 15 residues. In DNA form, the CDR3 reads TGCAGTGCTAGGAATCGGGGTAGGGGCGACACTGAAGCTTTCTTT. Protein sequence: CSARNRGRGDTEAFF.

This clonotype has only a few counts. The chain is built from TRBV20-1 and TRBJ1-5, with 7 bases fitting TRBD1. This CDR3 spans 15 amino acids. The J segment lost 7 bases and the V segment lost 3 bases, leaving 12 bases of the junction unmatched. The V gene's germline CDR1 is DFQATT and CDR2 SNEGSKA (reference sequence). The CDR3 DNA reads TGCAGTGCTAGGTACCAGACAGGGATTCAGCAGCCCCAGCATTTT. Translated: CSARYQTGIQQPQHF.

This clonotype was seen ten or more times. The rearrangement joins TRBV4-2 to TRBJ2-5, with D possibly being TRBD2 (6 bases). V lost 0 bases and J lost 5, with 13 bases in between. This CDR3 has 15 amino acids. Germline V gene sequence: CDR1 LGHNA, CDR2 YNFKEQ. DNA for the CDR3: TGTGCCAGCAGCCAAGAGGCGCGGGGTAGGGAGACCCAGTACTTC. The encoded protein is CASSQEARGRETQYF.

Ten or more counts support this clonotype. The CDR3: CASSLVVAGDTQYF. The CDR3 DNA reads as TGCGCCAGCAGCTTGGTCGTAGCGGGAGATACGCAGTATTTT. The chain uses TRBV5-1 and TRBJ2-3, with TRBD2 matching over 7 bases. Germline V gives CDR1 SGHRS, CDR2 YFSETQ. Trimming cost V 0 bases and J 5 bases; bases outside gene matches: 3. The length of the CDR3 is 14 residues.

There are a few counts of this clonotype. This chain links TRBV20-1 with TRBJ2-3; 11 positions match TRBD2. Germline lookup yields CDR1 DFQATT and CDR2 SNEGSKA (reference sequence). The CDR3 runs 16 residues. The trim removed 4 bases at V and 3 bases at J, leaving 9 bases unmatched. CDR3: CSAKNSGRAWTDTQYF. The DNA of the CDR3 is TGCAGTGCTAAAAATAGCGGGAGGGCCTGGACAGATACGCAGTATTTT.

This clonotype was detected a few times. The chain combines TRBV4-2 with TRBJ2-2, with no clear D. With 4 bases removed from V and 4 bases from J, the gap between germline ends came to 10 bases. From germline, CDR1 is LGHNA and CDR2 YNFKEQ. CDR3 length equals 14 residues. CDR3 protein: CASSPTGPTGELFF. The CDR3 DNA sequence: TGTGCCAGCAGCCCTACCGGGCCCACCGGGGAGCTGTTTTTT.

V is TRBV7-2 and J is TRBJ2-1; 11 bases are shared with TRBD2. Germline CDR1 SGHTA, CDR2 FQGNSA. This CDR3 has 16 amino acids. The junction had 4 bases not matched to a gene; V was cut back by 1 base and J by 5 bases. In nucleotides, the CDR3 is TGTGCCAGCAGCTTAGATCCGGGACTAGCGGACAATGAGCAGTTCTTC. Translating it yields CASSLDPGLADNEQFF.

The rearrangement links TRBV6-2 or TRBV6-3 to TRBJ2-3; D might be TRBD1 or TRBD2, each matching 5 bases. Germline CDR1 and CDR2: MNHEY and SVGEGT. The CDR3 is 15 amino acids. The V end was cut by 5 bases, the J end by 2 bases, with 14 bases between. The CDR3: CASSKDWGTTDTQYF. In DNA, the CDR3 is TGTGCCAGCAGTAAAGATTGGGGGACCACAGATACGCAGTATTTT.

This clonotype has more than one count but fewer than ten. The rearrangement uses TRBV19 and TRBJ1-2, with a tentative D call TRBD1 (5 bases). CDR3 length: 13 amino acids. V gave up 1 base and J gave up 7 bases, with 10 bases separating them. The germline CDR1 and CDR2 sequences are LNHDA and SQIVND (reference sequence). The CDR3, as DNA: TGTGCCAGTAGTATAGTCGACAGAGCTGGCTACACCTTC. Translated, it gives CASSIVDRAGYTF. The full variable domain, in which reference TRBV19 and TRBJ1-2 provide the parts outside the CDR3, is DGGITQSPKYLFRKEGQNVTLSCEQNLNHDAMYWYRQDPGQGLRLIYYSQIVNDFQKGDIAEGYSVSREKKESFPLTVTSAQKNPTAFYLCASSIVDRAGYTFGSGTRLTVV.

This clonotype was seen only a few times. This chain uses TRBV11-1 with TRBJ2-7, with 9 positions matching TRBD1. Trimming removed 0 bases from V and 3 bases from J; junction bases left unmatched: 12. CDR3 length equals 18 residues. In germline, CDR1 is SGHAT, CDR2 FQDESV (reference sequence). Here the CDR3 DNA reads TGTGCCAGCAGCTTAGCGCGACTAGGGACAGGGAGAAACTACGAGCAGTACTTC. This encodes CASSLARLGTGRNYEQYF.

This chain joins TRBV5-1 and TRBJ2-7; D is perhaps TRBD1 or TRBD2 (6 bases each). Trimming pared 8 bases from V and 3 bases from J, leaving 18 bases between. The CDR3 has 14 amino acids. Germline CDR1 reads SGHRS; CDR2 reads YFSETQ. The CDR3 coding sequence is TGCGCCAGGAGGTGGCTTGGGGGGCACTACGAGCAGTACTTC. Its protein product is CARRWLGGHYEQYF.

This clonotype has a handful of counts. The J gene is TRBJ2-6, the V gene TRBV7-3, with D perhaps TRBD2 (5 bases). The CDR3 extends over 16 amino acids. CDR1 and CDR2 from the germline V gene are SGHTA and FQGTGA. Between the trimmed V and J ends, which lost 1 base and 4 bases, there was a span of 11 bases. CDR3 region: CASSLNDGRGANVLTF. Written as DNA, the CDR3 is TGTGCCAGCAGCTTAAATGATGGGAGAGGGGCCAACGTCCTGACTTTC. The whole variable domain, filled in from reference TRBV7-3 and TRBJ2-6, reads GAGVSQTPSNKVTEKGKYVELRCDPISGHTALYWYRQSLGQGPEFLIYFQGTGAADDSGLPNDRFFAVRPEGSVSTLKIQRTERGDSAVYLCASSLNDGRGANVLTFGAGSRLTVL.

In its sample, this clonotype was seen a few times. This chain joins TRBV20-1 and TRBJ2-7, with no clear D. Germline CDR1 DFQATT, CDR2 SNEGSKA (reference sequence). The ends were cut back, 5 bases at V and 0 bases at J, with 11 bases in the middle. The CDR3 is 13 residues long. CDR3 coding DNA: TGCAGTGCTGCTCACGCCAGCTCCTACGAGCAGTACTTC. Translating gives CSAAHASSYEQYF.

The table lists this clonotype with a few counts. V usage is TRBV5-1 and J usage is TRBJ2-1; the D gene is possibly TRBD2 (6 bases). The CDR3 is 15 residues long. V gave up 4 bases and J gave up 5 bases, with 16 bases separating them. The germline CDR1 and CDR2 sequences are SGHRS and YFSETQ. The CDR3 sequence: CASSLTGTDHNEQFF. For the CDR3, the DNA is TGCGCCAGCAGCCTGACGGGGACTGATCACAATGAGCAGTTCTTC.

The V gene is TRBV2, the J gene TRBJ2-1, with 12 bases lining up with TRBD2. Germline V gene data show CDR1 as SNHLY and CDR2 as FYNNEI. CDR3 length equals 19 residues. V was clipped by 6 bases and J by 7 bases; unmatched bases: 19. CDR3 residues: CASRPGGSGLAGPGNEQFF. DNA of the CDR3: TGTGCCAGCAGGCCAGGAGGGAGCGGACTAGCGGGGCCGGGAAATGAGCAGTTCTTC.

This clonotype was observed a few times. The chain couples TRBV20-1 to TRBJ2-7; 10 bases agree with TRBD2. This CDR3 is 15 amino acids long. The J segment lost 2 bases and the V segment lost 4 bases, leaving 8 bases of the junction unmatched. Germline V CDR1 and CDR2: DFQATT, SNEGSKA (reference sequence). In DNA, the CDR3 is TGCAGTGCTAAGCCCGGGACTAGCGTAACCTACGAGCAGTACTTC. Amino acids: CSAKPGTSVTYEQYF.